The clone carrying this TCR beta chain was counted a few times. The antigen remains unidentified. The data originate from a study of T-cell reconstitution after alpha-beta-depleted transplantation in children. Construction of the TCRbeta library involved unique molecular identifiers. Each CDR3 protein gets one entry after TCRdb re-called the PCR reads with MiXCR. The data show hundreds of thousands of distinct CDR3 sequences, roughly 15% seen once. The study, taken as a whole, reports: Newly produced T cells mostly accounted for T-cell counts and diversity one year post-transplant.

V lost 7 bases and J 4 bases, leaving 13 bases between the germline ends. This CDR3 spans 13 amino acids. The genes are TRBV12-3 or TRBV12-4 and TRBJ2-5; no clear D gene. The input for sequencing was PBMCs, mostly from graft donor cells, taken 360 days after TCRalphabeta/CD19-depleted stem cell transplant. The receptor's source is a male patient aged 10 to 17 who had a stem cell transplant for acute lymphoblastic leukemia, so the T cells may come from the graft donor. The CDR3: CASTLWLGETQYF. Here the CDR3 DNA reads TGTGCCAGCACCTTGTGGCTAGGAGAGACCCAGTACTTC.